This T cell receptor (beta chain) was recovered during a study of blood T cell repertoires in COVID-19. Using immunoSEQ multiplex PCR, the repertoire was profiled, and TCRdb retains in-frame clones only, with some absent. The repertoire consists of 200,000 to 250,000 clones, with over 90% occurring once and the leading ten covering more than 0.65%. The CDR3 extends over 13 amino acids. The ends lost 4 bases at V and 5 bases at J; junction bases unmatched: 5. Germline V gives CDR1 LNHDA, CDR2 SQIVND (reference sequence). The receptor was isolated from a man under 40 with COVID-19, enrolled during active disease. The sequenced material came from peripheral blood. The genes are TRBV19 and TRBJ2-7; 7 nucleotides align to TRBD1. CDR3 DNA: TGTGCCAGTAGTAGGGGACAGTACCACGAGCAGTACTTC. As protein: CASSRGQYHEQYF.